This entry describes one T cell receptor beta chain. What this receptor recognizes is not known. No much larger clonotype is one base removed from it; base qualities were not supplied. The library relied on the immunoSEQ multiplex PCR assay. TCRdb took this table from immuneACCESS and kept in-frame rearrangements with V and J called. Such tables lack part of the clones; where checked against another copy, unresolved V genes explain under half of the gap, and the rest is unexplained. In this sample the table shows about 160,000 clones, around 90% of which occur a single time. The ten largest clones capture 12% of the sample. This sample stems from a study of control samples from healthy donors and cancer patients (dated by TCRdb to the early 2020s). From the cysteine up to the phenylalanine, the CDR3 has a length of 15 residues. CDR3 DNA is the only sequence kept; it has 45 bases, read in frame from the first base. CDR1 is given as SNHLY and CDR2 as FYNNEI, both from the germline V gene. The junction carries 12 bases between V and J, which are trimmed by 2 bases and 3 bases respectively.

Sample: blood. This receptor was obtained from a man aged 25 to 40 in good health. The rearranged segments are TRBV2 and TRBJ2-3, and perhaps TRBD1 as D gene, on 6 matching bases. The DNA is TGTGCCAGCAGTGAACACCAGGGGAAAACAGATACGCAGTATTTT. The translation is CASSEHQGKTDTQYF. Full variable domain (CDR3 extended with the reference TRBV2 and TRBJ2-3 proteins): EPEVTQTPSHQVTQMGQEVILRCVPISNHLYFYWYRQILGQKVEFLVSFYNNEISEKSEIFDDQFSVERPDGSNFTLKIRSTKLEDSAMYFCASSEHQGKTDTQYFGPGTRLTVL.